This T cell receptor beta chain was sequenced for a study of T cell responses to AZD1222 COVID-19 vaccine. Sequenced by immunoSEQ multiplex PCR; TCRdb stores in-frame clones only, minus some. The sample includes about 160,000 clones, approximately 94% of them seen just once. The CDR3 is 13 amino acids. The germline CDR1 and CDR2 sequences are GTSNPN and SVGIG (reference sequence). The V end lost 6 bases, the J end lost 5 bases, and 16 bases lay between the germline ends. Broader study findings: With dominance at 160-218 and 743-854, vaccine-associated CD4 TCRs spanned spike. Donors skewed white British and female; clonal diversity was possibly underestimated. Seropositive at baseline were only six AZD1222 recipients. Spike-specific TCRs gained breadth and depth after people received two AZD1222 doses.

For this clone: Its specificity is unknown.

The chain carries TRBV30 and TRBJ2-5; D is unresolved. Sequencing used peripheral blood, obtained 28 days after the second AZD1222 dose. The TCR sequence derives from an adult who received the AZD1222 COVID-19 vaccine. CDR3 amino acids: CACRDSVRETQYF. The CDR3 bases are TGTGCCTGTCGCGATTCGGTGCGGGAGACCCAGTACTTC.